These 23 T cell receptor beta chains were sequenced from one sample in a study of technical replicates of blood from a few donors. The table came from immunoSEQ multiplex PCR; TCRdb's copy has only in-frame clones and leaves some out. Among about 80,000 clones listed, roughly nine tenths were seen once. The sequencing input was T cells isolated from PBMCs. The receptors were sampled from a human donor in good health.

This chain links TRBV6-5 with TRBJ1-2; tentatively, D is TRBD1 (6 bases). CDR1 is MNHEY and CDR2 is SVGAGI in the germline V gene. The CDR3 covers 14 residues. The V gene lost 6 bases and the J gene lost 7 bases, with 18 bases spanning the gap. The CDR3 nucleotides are TGTGCCAGCAGGGGAGAAACAGGGTTTAGTGGCTACACCTTC. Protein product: CASRGETGFSGYTF.

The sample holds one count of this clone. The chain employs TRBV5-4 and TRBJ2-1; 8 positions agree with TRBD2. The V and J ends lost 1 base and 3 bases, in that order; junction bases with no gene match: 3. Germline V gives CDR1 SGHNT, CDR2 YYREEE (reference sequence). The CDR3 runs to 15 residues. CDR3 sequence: CASSLKLADYNEQFF. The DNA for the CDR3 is TGTGCCAGCAGCTTGAAACTAGCGGACTACAATGAGCAGTTCTTC.

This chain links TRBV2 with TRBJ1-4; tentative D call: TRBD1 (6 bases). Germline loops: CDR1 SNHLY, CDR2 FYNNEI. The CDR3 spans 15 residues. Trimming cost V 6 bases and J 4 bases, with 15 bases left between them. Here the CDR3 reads CASRPQGSSNEKLFF. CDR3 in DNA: TGTGCCAGCAGACCTCAGGGGTCCAGTAATGAAAAACTGTTTTTT.

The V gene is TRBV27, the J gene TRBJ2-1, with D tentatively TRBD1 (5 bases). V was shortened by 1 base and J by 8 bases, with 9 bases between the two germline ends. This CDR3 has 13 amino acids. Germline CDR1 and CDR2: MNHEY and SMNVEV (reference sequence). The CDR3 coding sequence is TGTGCCAGCAGTTTATTTTTAGGGGATGAGCAGTTCTTC. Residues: CASSLFLGDEQFF.

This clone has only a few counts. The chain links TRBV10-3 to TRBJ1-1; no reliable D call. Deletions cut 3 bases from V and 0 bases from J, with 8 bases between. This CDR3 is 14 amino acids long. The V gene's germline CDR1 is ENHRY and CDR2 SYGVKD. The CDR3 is CAISETTLNTEAFF. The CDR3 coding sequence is TGTGCCATCAGTGAAACAACACTGAACACTGAAGCTTTCTTT.

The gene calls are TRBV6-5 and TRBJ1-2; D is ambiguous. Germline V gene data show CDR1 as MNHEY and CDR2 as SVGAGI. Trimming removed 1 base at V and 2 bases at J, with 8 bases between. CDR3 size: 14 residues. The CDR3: CASSYLGSNYGYTF. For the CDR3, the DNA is TGTGCCAGCAGTTACTTGGGGAGCAACTATGGCTACACCTTC.

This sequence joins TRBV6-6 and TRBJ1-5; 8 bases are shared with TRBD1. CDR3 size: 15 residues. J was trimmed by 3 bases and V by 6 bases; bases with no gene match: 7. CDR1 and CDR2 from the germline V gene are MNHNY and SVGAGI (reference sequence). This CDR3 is CASSHDRGYNQPQHF. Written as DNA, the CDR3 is TGTGCCAGCAGCCACGACAGGGGTTACAATCAGCCCCAGCATTTT.

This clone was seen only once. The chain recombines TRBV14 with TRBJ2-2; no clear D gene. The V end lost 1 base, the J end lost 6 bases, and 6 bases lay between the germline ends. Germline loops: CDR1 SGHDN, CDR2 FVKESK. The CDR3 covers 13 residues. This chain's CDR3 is CASSQVLAGELFF. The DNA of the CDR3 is TGTGCCAGCAGCCAAGTCCTAGCCGGGGAGCTGTTTTTT.

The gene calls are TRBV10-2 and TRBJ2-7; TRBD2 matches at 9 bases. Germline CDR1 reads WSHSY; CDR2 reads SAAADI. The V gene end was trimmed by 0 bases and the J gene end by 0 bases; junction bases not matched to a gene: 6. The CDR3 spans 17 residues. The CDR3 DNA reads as TGCGCCAGCAGTGAGTCGTTAGGCGGGAGGGTCTCCTACGAGCAGTACTTC. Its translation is CASSESLGGRVSYEQYF.

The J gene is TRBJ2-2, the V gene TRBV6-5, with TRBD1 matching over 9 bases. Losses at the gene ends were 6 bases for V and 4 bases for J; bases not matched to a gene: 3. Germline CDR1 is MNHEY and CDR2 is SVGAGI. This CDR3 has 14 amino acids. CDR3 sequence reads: CASSLTGGTGELFF. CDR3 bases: TGTGCCAGCAGCCTGACAGGGGGCACCGGGGAGCTGTTTTTT.

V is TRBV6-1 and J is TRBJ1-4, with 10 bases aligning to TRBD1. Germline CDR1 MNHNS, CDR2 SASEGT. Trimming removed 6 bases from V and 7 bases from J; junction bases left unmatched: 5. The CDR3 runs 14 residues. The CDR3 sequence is CASRLGQGIEKLFF. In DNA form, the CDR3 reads TGTGCCAGCAGATTGGGACAGGGGATTGAAAAACTGTTTTTT.

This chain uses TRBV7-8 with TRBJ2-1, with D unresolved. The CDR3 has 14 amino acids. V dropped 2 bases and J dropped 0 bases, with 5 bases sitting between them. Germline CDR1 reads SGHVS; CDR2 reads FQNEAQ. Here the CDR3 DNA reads TGTGCCAGCAGCTTATGGAGCTCCTACAATGAGCAGTTCTTC. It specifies CASSLWSSYNEQFF.

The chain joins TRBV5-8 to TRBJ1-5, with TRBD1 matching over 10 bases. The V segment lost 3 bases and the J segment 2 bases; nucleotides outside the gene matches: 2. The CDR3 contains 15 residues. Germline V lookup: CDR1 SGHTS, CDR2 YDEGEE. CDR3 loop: CASSSGQGGNQPQHF. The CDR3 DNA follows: TGTGCCAGCAGCTCAGGACAGGGGGGCAATCAGCCCCAGCATTTT.

CDR3 region: CASSHGGFGDNEQFF. Here the CDR3 DNA reads TGTGCCAGCAGCCACGGGGGGTTTGGGGACAATGAGCAGTTCTTC. The rearrangement joins TRBV13 to TRBJ2-1; 7 nucleotides agree with TRBD2. Germline V CDR1 and CDR2: PRHDT, FYEKMQ (reference sequence). The V segment lost 5 bases and the J segment 5 bases; nucleotides outside the gene matches: 9. The CDR3 totals 15 residues.

DNA for the CDR3: TGTGCCAGCAGCTTGACAACAGACTACTACGAGCAGTACTTC. It yields the protein CASSLTTDYYEQYF. J is TRBJ2-7 and V is TRBV13, with a possible D match to TRBD2 (5 bases). V was shortened by 3 bases and J by 3 bases, with 12 bases between the two germline ends. The CDR3 extends over 14 amino acids. Germline V gene sequence: CDR1 PRHDT, CDR2 FYEKMQ (reference sequence). Filled out from reference TRBV13 and TRBJ2-7, the complete variable domain reads AAGVIQSPRHLIKEKRETATLKCYPIPRHDTVYWYQQGPGQDPQFLISFYEKMQSDKGSIPDRFSAQQFSDYHSELNMSSLELGDSALYFCASSLTTDYYEQYFGPGTRLTVT.

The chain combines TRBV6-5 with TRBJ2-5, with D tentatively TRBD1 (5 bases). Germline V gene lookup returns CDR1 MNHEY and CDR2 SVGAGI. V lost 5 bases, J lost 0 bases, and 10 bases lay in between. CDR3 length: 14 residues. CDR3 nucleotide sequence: TGTGCCAGCAGTGGACATTACAACCAAGAGACCCAGTACTTC. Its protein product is CASSGHYNQETQYF.

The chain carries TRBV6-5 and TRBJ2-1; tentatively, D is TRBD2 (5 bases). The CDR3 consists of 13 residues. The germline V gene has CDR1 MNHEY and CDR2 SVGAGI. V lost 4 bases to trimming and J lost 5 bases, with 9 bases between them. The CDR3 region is CASSFLTNNEQFF. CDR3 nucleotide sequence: TGTGCCAGCAGTTTCCTGACTAACAATGAGCAGTTCTTC.

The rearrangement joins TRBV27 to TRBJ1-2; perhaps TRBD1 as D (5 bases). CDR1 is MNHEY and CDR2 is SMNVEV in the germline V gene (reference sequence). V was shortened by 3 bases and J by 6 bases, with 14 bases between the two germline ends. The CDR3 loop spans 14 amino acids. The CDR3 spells CASSLVPQGHGYTF. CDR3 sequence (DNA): TGTGCCAGCAGTTTGGTCCCCCAGGGTCATGGCTACACCTTC.

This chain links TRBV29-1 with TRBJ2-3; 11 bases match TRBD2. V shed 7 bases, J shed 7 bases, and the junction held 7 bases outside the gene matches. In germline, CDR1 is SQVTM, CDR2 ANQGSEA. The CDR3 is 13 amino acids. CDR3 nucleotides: TGCAGCGCCCTACTAGCGGGAGATAATACGCAGTATTTT. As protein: CSALLAGDNTQYF.

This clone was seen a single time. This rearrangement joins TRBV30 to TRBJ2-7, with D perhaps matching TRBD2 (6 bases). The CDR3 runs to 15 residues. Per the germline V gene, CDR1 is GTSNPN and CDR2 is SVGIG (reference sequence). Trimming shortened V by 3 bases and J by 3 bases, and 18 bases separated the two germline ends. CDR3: CAWSPGRDYNYEQYF. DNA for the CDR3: TGTGCCTGGAGCCCGGGGCGGGATTACAACTACGAGCAGTACTTC.

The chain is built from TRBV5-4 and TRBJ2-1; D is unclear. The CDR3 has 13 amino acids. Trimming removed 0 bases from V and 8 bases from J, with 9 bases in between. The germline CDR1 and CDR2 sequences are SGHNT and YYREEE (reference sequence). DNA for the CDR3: TGTGCCAGCAGCTTGGCCGGTCCCTATGAGCAGTTCTTC. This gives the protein CASSLAGPYEQFF.

CDR3: CASSFTGYNEQFF. In DNA form, the CDR3 reads TGTGCCAGCAGTTTCACAGGGTACAATGAGCAGTTCTTC. J is TRBJ2-1 and V is TRBV11-1; the D gene is possibly TRBD1 (6 bases). Trimming took 6 bases from V and 4 from J, leaving 10 bases between them. CDR1 SGHAT and CDR2 FQDESV come from the germline V gene (reference sequence). This CDR3 has 13 amino acids.

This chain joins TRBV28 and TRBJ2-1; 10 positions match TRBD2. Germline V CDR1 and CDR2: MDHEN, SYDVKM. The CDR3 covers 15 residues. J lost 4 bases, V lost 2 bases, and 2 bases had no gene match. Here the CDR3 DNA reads TGTGCCAGCAGTTTAGGACTAGCGGAGTACAATGAGCAGTTCTTC. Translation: CASSLGLAEYNEQFF.